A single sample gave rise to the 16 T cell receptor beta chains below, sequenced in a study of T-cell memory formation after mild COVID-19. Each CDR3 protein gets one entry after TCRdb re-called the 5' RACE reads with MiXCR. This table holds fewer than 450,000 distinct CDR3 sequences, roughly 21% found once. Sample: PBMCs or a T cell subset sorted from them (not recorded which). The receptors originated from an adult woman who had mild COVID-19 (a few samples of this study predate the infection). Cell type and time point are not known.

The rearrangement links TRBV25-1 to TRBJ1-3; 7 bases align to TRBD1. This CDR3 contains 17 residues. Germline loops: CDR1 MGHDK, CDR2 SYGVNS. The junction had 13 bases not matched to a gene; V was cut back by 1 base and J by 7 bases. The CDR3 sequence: CASSESNRDSGINTIYF. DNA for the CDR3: TGTGCCAGCAGTGAATCCAACCGGGACAGTGGAATCAACACCATATATTTT. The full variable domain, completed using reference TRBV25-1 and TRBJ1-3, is EADIYQTPRYLVIGTGKKITLECSQTMGHDKMYWYQQDPGMELHLIHYSYGVNSTEKGDLSSESTVSRIRTEHFPLTLESARPSHTSQYLCASSESNRDSGINTIYFGEGSWLTVV.

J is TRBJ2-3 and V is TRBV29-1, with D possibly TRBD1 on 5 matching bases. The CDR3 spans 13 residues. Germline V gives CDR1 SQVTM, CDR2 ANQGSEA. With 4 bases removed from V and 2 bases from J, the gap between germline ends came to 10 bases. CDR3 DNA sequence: TGCAGCGTTGCCGGACATAACACAGATACGCAGTATTTT. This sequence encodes CSVAGHNTDTQYF.

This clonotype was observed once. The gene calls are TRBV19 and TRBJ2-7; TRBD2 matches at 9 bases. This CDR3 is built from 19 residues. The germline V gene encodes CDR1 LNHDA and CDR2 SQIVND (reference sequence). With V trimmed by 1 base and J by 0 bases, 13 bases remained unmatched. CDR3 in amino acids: CASSIVASGRTYRSYEQYF. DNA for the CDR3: TGTGCCAGTAGTATAGTTGCGAGCGGGAGGACCTATCGCTCCTACGAGCAGTACTTC. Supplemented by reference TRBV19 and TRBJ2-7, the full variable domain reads DGGITQSPKYLFRKEGQNVTLSCEQNLNHDAMYWYRQDPGQGLRLIYYSQIVNDFQKGDIAEGYSVSREKKESFPLTVTSAQKNPTAFYLCASSIVASGRTYRSYEQYFGPGTRLTVT.

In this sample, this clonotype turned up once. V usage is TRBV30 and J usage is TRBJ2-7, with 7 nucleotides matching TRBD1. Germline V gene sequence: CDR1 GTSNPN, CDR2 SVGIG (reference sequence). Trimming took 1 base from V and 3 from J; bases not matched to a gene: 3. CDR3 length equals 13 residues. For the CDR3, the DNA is TGTGCCTGGAGTGCCGACAGGGTCTACGAGCAGTACTTC. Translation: CAWSADRVYEQYF.

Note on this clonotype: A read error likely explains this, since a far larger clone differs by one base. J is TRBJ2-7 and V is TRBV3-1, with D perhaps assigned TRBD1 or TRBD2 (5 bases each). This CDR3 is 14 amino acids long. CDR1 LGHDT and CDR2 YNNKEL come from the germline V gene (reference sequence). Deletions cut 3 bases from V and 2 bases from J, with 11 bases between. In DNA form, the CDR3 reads TGTGCCAGCAGCCAGGGGACCGCCCCCTACGAGCAGTACTTC. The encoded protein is CASSQGTAPYEQYF.

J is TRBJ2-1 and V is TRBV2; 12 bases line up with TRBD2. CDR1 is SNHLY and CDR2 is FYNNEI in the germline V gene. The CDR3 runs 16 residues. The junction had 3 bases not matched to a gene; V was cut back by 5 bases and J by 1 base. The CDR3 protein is CASSPGLAGSYNEQFF. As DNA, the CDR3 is TGTGCCAGCAGTCCCGGACTAGCGGGGTCCTACAATGAGCAGTTCTTC.

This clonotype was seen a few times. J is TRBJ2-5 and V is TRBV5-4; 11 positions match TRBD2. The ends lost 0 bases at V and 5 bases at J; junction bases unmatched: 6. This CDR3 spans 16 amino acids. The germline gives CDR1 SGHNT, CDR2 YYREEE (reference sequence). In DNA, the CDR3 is TGTGCCAGCAGCTTGGATAGTCCTAGCGGGGGGGAGACCCAGTACTTC. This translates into CASSLDSPSGGETQYF.

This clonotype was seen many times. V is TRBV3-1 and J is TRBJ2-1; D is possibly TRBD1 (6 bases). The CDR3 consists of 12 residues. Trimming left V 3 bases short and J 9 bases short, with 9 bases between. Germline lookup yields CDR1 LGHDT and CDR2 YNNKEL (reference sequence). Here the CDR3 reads CASSHRDTEQFF. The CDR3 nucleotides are TGTGCCAGCAGCCACCGGGACACTGAGCAGTTCTTC.

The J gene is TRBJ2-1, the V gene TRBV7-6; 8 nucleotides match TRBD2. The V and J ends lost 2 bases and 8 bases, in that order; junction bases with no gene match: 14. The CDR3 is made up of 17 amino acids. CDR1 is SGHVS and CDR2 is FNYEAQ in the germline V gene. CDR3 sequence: CASSLIWGSGSGDEQFF. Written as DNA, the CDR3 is TGTGCCAGCAGCTTAATCTGGGGGAGCGGGAGTGGGGATGAGCAGTTCTTC.

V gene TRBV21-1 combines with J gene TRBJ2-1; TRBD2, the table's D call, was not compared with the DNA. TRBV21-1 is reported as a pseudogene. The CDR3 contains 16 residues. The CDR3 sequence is CASSKEMGSGTLGAVF. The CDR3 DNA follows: TGTGCCAGCAGCAAAGAGATGGGAAGCGGGACCCTTGGAGCAGTCTTC.

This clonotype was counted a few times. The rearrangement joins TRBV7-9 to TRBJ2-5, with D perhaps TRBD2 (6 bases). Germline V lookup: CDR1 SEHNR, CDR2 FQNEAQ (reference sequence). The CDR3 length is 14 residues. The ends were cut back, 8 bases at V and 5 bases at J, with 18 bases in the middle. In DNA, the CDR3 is TGTGCCAGCCGGCTCTCCGGGAGAGGGGAGACCCAGTACTTC. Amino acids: CASRLSGRGETQYF.

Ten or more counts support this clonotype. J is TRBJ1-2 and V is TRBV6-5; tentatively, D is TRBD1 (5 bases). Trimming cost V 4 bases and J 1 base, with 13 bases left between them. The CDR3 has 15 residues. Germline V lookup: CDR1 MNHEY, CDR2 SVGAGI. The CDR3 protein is CASSSTAGLNYGYTF. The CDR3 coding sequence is TGTGCCAGCAGTTCAACCGCGGGGCTTAACTATGGCTACACCTTC.

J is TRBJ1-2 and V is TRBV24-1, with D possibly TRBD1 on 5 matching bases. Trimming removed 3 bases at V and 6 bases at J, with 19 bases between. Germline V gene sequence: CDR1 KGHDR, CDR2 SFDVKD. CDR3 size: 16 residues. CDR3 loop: CATSDPLRRAGDGYTF. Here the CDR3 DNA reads TGTGCCACCAGTGATCCCCTCCGTCGGGCGGGGGATGGCTACACCTTC.

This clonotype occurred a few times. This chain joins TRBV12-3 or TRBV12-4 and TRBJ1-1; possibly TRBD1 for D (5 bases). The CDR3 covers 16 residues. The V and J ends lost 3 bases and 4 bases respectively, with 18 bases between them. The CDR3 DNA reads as TGTGCCAGCAGTTTGAATACAGGTGGGGCTTCCACTGAAGCTTTCTTT. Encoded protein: CASSLNTGGASTEAFF.

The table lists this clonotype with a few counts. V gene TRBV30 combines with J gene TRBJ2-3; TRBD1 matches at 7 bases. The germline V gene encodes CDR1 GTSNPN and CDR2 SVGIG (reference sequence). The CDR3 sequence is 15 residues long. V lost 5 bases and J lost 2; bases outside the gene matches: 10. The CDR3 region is CAWVPDRKITDTQYF. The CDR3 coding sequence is TGTGCCTGGGTCCCGGACAGGAAGATCACAGATACGCAGTATTTT.

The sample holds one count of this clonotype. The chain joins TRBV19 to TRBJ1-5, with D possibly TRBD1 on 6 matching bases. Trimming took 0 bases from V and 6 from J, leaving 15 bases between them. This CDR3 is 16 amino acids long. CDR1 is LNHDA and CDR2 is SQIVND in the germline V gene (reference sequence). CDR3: CASSIEVVRGFQPQHF. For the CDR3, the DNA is TGTGCCAGTAGTATAGAAGTGGTCAGGGGTTTTCAGCCCCAGCATTTT.